This TCR beta chain was documented in a study of cytomegalovirus exposure and HLA in healthy donors. Germline V gene lookup returns CDR1 MNHEY and CDR2 SVGAGI. The length of the CDR3 is 15 residues. V gave up 5 bases and J gave up 4 bases; unmatched junction bases: 4. Study-wide points: TCR beta chain V- and J-gene trimming was linked, in a later analysis, to a missense variant in DCLRE1C.

In the PCR, 60 Vbeta and 13 Jbeta primers were used. Sequencing used immunoSEQ multiplex PCR; TCRdb keeps in-frame clones, though not all of them. This sample's clone table lists fewer than 150,000 clones. Concerning this clone: The antigen remains undetermined.

This clonotype was obtained from a man in his late teens or twenties in good health and CMV-seronegative. The sequencing sample was made of PBMCs. The chain employs TRBV6-5 and TRBJ1-3, with 11 bases aligning to TRBD1. The CDR3 bases are TGTGCCAGCAGTACGGACAGGGGGCCAGGAAACACCATATATTTT. Translated: CASSTDRGPGNTIYF.